This TCR beta chain was captured in a study of beta chain features in type 1 diabetes. Whole-study context: The number of sorted cells examined across all samples was fewer than 110,000,000.

The CDR3 spans 13 residues. CDR1 is SQVTM and CDR2 is ANQGSEA in the germline V gene. Trimming stripped 6 bases from V and 1 base from J, with 12 bases between. Overall study results and limits: Any HLA type influence on TCRB rearrangement was left unresolved here.

Since all of the isolated RNA was reverse transcribed, expressed TCRB transcripts were what got sequenced. The protocol was immunoSEQ multiplex PCR, while the TCRdb copy is restricted to in-frame clones and leaves out a portion. The table includes around 340,000 clones, around 7.6% detected once. Of note for this clone: What it recognizes is unknown.

This receptor was obtained from a woman younger than 30 in good health. This sequence joins TRBV29-1 and TRBJ1-2; tentative D call: TRBD1 (6 bases). The sequencing input was central memory CD4+ T cells from blood. CDR3 sequence (DNA): TGCAGCGTCCGCCAGGACAGTAACTATGGCTACACCTTC. Translated, it gives CSVRQDSNYGYTF. The full variable domain, its missing parts supplied by reference TRBV29-1 and TRBJ1-2, is SAVISQKPSRDICQRGTSLTIQCQVDSQVTMMFWYRQQPGQSLTLIATANQGSEATYESGFVIDKFPISRPNLTFSTLTVSNMSPEDSSIYLCSVRQDSNYGYTFGSGTRLTVV.